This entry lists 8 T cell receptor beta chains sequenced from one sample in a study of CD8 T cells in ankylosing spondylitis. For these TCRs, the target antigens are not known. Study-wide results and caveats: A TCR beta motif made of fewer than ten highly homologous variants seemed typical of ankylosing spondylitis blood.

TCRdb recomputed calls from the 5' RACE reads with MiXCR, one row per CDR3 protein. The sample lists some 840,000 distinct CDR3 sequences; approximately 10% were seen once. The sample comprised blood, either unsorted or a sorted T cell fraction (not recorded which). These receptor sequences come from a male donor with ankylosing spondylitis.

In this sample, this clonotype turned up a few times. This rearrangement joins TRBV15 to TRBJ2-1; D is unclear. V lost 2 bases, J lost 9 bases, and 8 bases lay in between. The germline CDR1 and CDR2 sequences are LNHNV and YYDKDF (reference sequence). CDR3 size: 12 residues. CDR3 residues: CATSRNTPEQFF. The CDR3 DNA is TGTGCCACCAGCAGAAACACCCCTGAGCAGTTCTTC.

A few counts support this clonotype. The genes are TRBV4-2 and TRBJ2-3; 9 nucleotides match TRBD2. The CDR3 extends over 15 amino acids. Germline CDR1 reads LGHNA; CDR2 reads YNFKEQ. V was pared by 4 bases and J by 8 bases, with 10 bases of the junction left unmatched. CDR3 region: CASSRASGGRVTQYF. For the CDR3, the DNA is TGTGCCAGCAGCCGTGCCAGCGGGGGGCGGGTTACGCAGTATTTT.

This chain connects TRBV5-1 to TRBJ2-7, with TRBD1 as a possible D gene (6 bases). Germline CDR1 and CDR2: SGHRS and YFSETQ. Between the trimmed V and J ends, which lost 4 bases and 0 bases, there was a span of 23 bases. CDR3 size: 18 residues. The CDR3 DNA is TGCGCCAGCAGCCTGAGGGGGACGGGACGATCCTACTCCTACGAGCAGTACTTC. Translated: CASSLRGTGRSYSYEQYF.

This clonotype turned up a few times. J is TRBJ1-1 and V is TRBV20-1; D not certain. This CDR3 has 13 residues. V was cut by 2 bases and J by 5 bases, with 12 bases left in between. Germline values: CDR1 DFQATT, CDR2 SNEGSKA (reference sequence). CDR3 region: CSARPPTVTEAFF. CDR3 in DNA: TGCAGTGCTAGACCCCCTACCGTAACTGAAGCTTTCTTT.

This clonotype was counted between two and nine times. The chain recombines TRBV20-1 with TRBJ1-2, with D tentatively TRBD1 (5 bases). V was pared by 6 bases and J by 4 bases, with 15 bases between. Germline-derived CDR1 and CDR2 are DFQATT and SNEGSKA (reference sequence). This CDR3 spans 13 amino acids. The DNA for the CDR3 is TGCAGTGCGAGCCAGGGACTGGGCTATGGCTACACCTTC. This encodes CSASQGLGYGYTF.

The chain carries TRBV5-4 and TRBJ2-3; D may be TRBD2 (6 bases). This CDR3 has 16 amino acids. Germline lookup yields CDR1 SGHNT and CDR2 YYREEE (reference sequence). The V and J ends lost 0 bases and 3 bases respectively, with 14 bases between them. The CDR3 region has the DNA TGTGCCAGCAGCTTGGGATCTGGCGGGGAGACAGATACGCAGTATTTT. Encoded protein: CASSLGSGGETDTQYF.

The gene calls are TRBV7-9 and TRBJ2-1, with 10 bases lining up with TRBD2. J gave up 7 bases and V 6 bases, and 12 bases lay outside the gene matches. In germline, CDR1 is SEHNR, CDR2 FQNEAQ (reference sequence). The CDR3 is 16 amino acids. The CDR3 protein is CASRPPTSGKGNEQFF. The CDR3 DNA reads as TGTGCCAGCAGGCCCCCAACTAGCGGGAAGGGTAATGAGCAGTTCTTC.

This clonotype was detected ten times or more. The DNA of the CDR3 is TGTGCCAGCAGCCCCAGGGGGGGGAGGAACACTGAAGCTTTCTTT. Translated, it gives CASSPRGGRNTEAFF. The rearrangement uses TRBV12-3 or TRBV12-4 and TRBJ1-1, with 7 bases fitting TRBD1. Losses at the gene ends were 6 bases for V and 1 base for J; bases not matched to a gene: 8. CDR3 size: 15 residues.